Shown below are 17 T cell receptor beta chains from a single sample sequenced in a study of T cells in localized non-small cell lung cancer. Clones were read by immunoSEQ multiplex PCR, and TCRdb kept only the in-frame ones, dropping some. The sample contains 6,500 to 8,000 clones, approximately 43% of which appear only once. The sample here was lymph node tissue, taken before any cancer treatment. The receptors shown here come from a man aged 40 to 70 with stage I lung adenocarcinoma.

This rearrangement joins TRBV30 to TRBJ1-1; no firm D call. The CDR3 has 12 amino acids. Trimming took 2 bases from V and 0 from J, leaving 4 bases between them. CDR1 and CDR2 (germline): GTSNPN, SVGIG (reference sequence). CDR3 region: CAWSYMNTEAFF. The CDR3 nucleotides are TGTGCCTGGAGTTACATGAACACTGAAGCTTTCTTT.

This sequence joins TRBV28 and TRBJ1-1, with 8 bases matching TRBD1. V shed 0 bases and J 2 bases; nucleotides not matched to a gene: 5. There are 16 residues in the CDR3. Germline values: CDR1 MDHEN, CDR2 SYDVKM. The DNA for the CDR3 is TGTGCCAGCAGTTTATGGCTCAGGGGGCTTAACACTGAAGCTTTCTTT. Translating gives CASSLWLRGLNTEAFF.

This clone is classed as medium-sized. The germline gene is not matched at one end of the junction; a read error may be the cause. V usage is TRBV9 and J usage is TRBJ2-7; 16 bases are a match to TRBD2. This CDR3 spans 17 amino acids. CDR1 and CDR2 from the germline V gene are SGDLS and YYNGEE. CDR3 coding DNA: TGTGCCAGCAGTGAAGGGGGACTAGCGGGAGGGCCTCACGAGCAGTACTTT. Amino acids: CASSEGGLAGGPHEQYF.

V and J are TRBV5-1 and TRBJ1-3; no firm D call. The CDR3 has 16 residues. Germline lookup yields CDR1 SGHRS and CDR2 YFSETQ. The ends were cut back, 0 bases at V and 2 bases at J, with 12 bases in the middle. The CDR3 sequence is CASSLGQFETGNTIYF. DNA for the CDR3: TGCGCCAGCAGCTTGGGACAATTCGAGACTGGAAACACCATATATTTT.

This chain uses TRBV15 with TRBJ1-3; weak D call: TRBD1 (6 bases). Germline CDR1 reads LNHNV; CDR2 reads YYDKDF (reference sequence). V was trimmed by 0 bases and J by 3 bases, leaving 12 bases between them. This CDR3 comprises 16 residues. The DNA for the CDR3 is TGTGCCACCAGCAGAGATTTCGGCAGGGGTGGAAACACCATATATTTT. It is translated as CATSRDFGRGGNTIYF.

The chain combines TRBV28 with TRBJ2-7; TRBD1 matches at 8 bases. The CDR3 extends over 14 amino acids. The V gene end was trimmed by 7 bases and the J gene end by 3 bases; junction bases not matched to a gene: 8. CDR1 MDHEN and CDR2 SYDVKM come from the germline V gene. The chain's CDR3 is CASKGTGTGYEQYF. The CDR3 nucleotides are TGTGCCAGCAAGGGGACAGGTACGGGCTACGAGCAGTACTTC.

This clone was counted between two and nine times. J is TRBJ1-2 and V is TRBV11-3, with D possibly matching TRBD1 (5 bases). V lost 1 base to trimming and J lost 5 bases, with 11 bases between them. CDR3 length: 14 residues. CDR1 SGHNT and CDR2 YENEEA come from the germline V gene. CDR3 sequence: CASSLGTSGYGYTF. The CDR3 coding sequence is TGTGCCAGCAGCTTAGGGACATCGGGATATGGCTACACCTTC.

V is TRBV11-3 and J is TRBJ1-4, with D possibly TRBD1 on 5 matching bases. The V and J ends lost 5 bases and 1 base respectively, with 17 bases between them. CDR1 is SGHNT, CDR2 YENEEA, per germline. The CDR3 spans 17 residues. The CDR3 reads CASSQVAGPLTNEKLFF. For the CDR3, the DNA is TGTGCCAGCAGCCAAGTAGCGGGGCCCCTAACTAATGAAAAACTGTTTTTT.

In its sample, this clone was seen a few times. The chain carries TRBV4-1 and TRBJ2-7; 7 positions agree with TRBD1. Germline V gives CDR1 MGHRA, CDR2 YSYEKL. Trimming cost V 1 base and J 4 bases; bases outside gene matches: 4. The CDR3 covers 14 residues. CDR3 region: CASSQGQGNYEQYF. CDR3 DNA: TGCGCCAGCAGCCAAGGACAGGGTAATTACGAGCAGTACTTC.

V is TRBV14 and J is TRBJ2-7, with 9 positions matching TRBD1. The germline CDR1 and CDR2 sequences are SGHDN and FVKESK. V trimming: 4 bases; J trimming: 3 bases; junction bases outside the gene matches: 7. The CDR3 covers 15 residues. The CDR3, as DNA: TGTGCCAGCAGCCGAGGGACAGGGACGGTCTACGAGCAGTACTTC. Its protein is CASSRGTGTVYEQYF.

This sequence joins TRBV12-1 and TRBJ1-1; the table assigns TRBD1, which was not confirmed against the DNA. TRBV12-1 is reported as a pseudogene. The CDR3 has 17 amino acids. The CDR3 DNA is TGTGCCAGCAGTCTCCTAACGGACAGGGAGAAGGACACTGAAGCTTTCTTT. This gives the protein CASSLLTDREKDTEAFF.

V and J are TRBV9 and TRBJ2-1, with D possibly TRBD2 on 5 matching bases. Trimming took 1 base from V and 6 from J, leaving 8 bases between them. This CDR3 is built from 13 residues. CDR1 SGDLS and CDR2 YYNGEE come from the germline V gene. In DNA form, the CDR3 reads TGTGCCAGCAGCGTACGGGAAATCAATGAGCAGTTCTTC. It codes for CASSVREINEQFF.

This clone came up a few times. J is TRBJ2-5 and V is TRBV2; 9 bases match TRBD2. The germline CDR1 and CDR2 sequences are SNHLY and FYNNEI. The CDR3 contains 14 residues. The V and J ends lost 6 bases and 7 bases, in that order; junction bases with no gene match: 9. The CDR3 loop is CASRLAGASGTQYF. For the CDR3, the DNA is TGTGCCAGCAGGTTAGCGGGAGCCTCAGGGACCCAGTACTTC. Variable domain in full (rest from reference TRBV2 and TRBJ2-5): EPEVTQTPSHQVTQMGQEVILRCVPISNHLYFYWYRQILGQKVEFLVSFYNNEISEKSEIFDDQFSVERPDGSNFTLKIRSTKLEDSAMYFCASRLAGASGTQYFGPGTRLLVL.

The chain has TRBV9 and TRBJ1-4; D is unclear. Trimming removed 6 bases from V and 10 bases from J, with 19 bases in between. Germline lookup yields CDR1 SGDLS and CDR2 YYNGEE. The CDR3 has 14 residues. The DNA for the CDR3 is TGTGCCAGCATAGAGGATGGAGCCCCAGGAAAACTGTTTTTT. This translates into CASIEDGAPGKLFF.

This chain links TRBV29-1 with TRBJ2-3; D is tentatively TRBD1 or TRBD2 (5 bases each). This CDR3 contains 12 residues. Trimming removed 7 bases at V and 1 base at J, with 9 bases between. In germline, CDR1 is SQVTM, CDR2 ANQGSEA. CDR3 protein: CSASRGTDTQYF. The CDR3 DNA reads TGCAGCGCTAGCAGGGGCACAGATACGCAGTATTTT.

This clone was seen more than once but under ten times. V and J are TRBV6-8 and TRBJ2-7; 9 bases agree with TRBD1. The junction had 7 bases not matched to a gene; V was cut back by 0 bases and J by 4 bases. This CDR3 has 16 residues. Germline loops: CDR1 MNHGY, CDR2 SAAAGT. The CDR3 coding sequence is TGTGCCAGCAGTTACTCGTTGGGACAGGGTATTTACGAGCAGTACTTC. Residues: CASSYSLGQGIYEQYF.

In its sample, this clone is medium-sized (0.01 to 0.1%). The chain couples TRBV6-8 to TRBJ2-2, with 13 bases fitting TRBD2. The CDR3 has 16 residues. Germline V CDR1 and CDR2: MNHGY, SAAAGT. After removal of 6 bases from V and 5 bases from J, the junction contained 6 bases not matched to a gene. The chain's CDR3 is CASRRTSGRATGELFF. Written as DNA, the CDR3 is TGTGCCAGCAGACGCACTAGCGGGAGGGCTACCGGGGAGCTGTTTTTT.